A single TCR beta chain is shown here with its context. Trimming at V came to 2 bases and at J to 3 bases, leaving 6 bases not matched to a gene. Germline CDR1 reads SGHTA; CDR2 reads FQGTGA. The CDR3 extends over 16 amino acids. The data belong to a study of blood T cell repertoires in COVID-19. Across the whole study: Both acute and convalescent COVID-19 samples were obtained from the United States, Italy and Spain. In each case, the material was cDNA or gDNA derived from T cells, B-cell-depleted T cells, or PBMCs.

As processed by the authors: Using reference gene primer amplification, nucleated cell counts were estimated. Using immunoSEQ multiplex PCR, the repertoire was profiled, and TCRdb retains in-frame clones only, with some absent. The V and J calls and clone size are taken from that table; D and trimming were inferred from the DNA. The sample consists of about 130,000 clones, roughly 86% of them appearing once. The V and J genes are TRBV7-3 and TRBJ2-1; 8 bases line up with TRBD1. Sequenced material: peripheral blood. The sequence was obtained from a human donor in a cohort sampled during active COVID-19. The CDR3 loop is CASSLRAGTGYNEQFF. CDR3 sequence (DNA): TGTGCCAGCAGCTTACGGGCCGGGACAGGCTACAATGAGCAGTTCTTC. Full variable domain (outside the CDR3, taken from reference TRBV7-3 and TRBJ2-1): GAGVSQTPSNKVTEKGKYVELRCDPISGHTALYWYRQSLGQGPEFLIYFQGTGAADDSGLPNDRFFAVRPEGSVSTLKIQRTERGDSAVYLCASSLRAGTGYNEQFFGPGTRLTVL.